In this sample, the clone carrying this T cell receptor (beta chain) turned up once. Its antigen is unidentified. The record originates from a study of OX40 agonist ivuxolimab in advanced cancers. Study-level background: Patients with prior anti-PD-1, anti-PD-L1 or anti-CTLA-4 therapy were eligible; 40% had some.

Germline V gives CDR1 MGHRA, CDR2 YSYEKL. This CDR3 is 14 amino acids long. Deletions cut 1 base from V and 4 bases from J, with 11 bases between. Regarding the study as a whole: At 0.1 to 3.0 mg/kg, clonal expansion of CD4+ and CD8+ blood T cells had occurred by week 6. Patients with a partial response at 0.1-3.0 mg/kg had among the lowest clonal expansion. More expanded clones were seen, on average, in CD8+ T cells than in CD4+.

Data came from immunoSEQ multiplex PCR; TCRdb stores just in-frame clones and leaves some out. The table shows tens of thousands of clones, with about 90% occurring only once. The source material was CD4+ or CD8+ T cells sorted from blood, sampled in a trial of the OX40 agonist ivuxolimab. The chain links TRBV4-1 to TRBJ2-7; possibly TRBD2 for D (5 bases). This clonotype originated in an adult with an advanced solid tumor such as melanoma, head and neck, liver or kidney cancer. This CDR3 is CASSQGSVQYEQYF. The CDR3 nucleotides are TGCGCCAGCAGCCAAGGTAGCGTCCAGTACGAGCAGTACTTC.